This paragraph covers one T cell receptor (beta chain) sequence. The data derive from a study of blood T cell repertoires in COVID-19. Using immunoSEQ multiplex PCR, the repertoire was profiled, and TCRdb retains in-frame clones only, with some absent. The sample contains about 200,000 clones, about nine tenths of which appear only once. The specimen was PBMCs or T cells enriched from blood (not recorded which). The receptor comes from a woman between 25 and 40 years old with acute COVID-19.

CDR3 in amino acids: CASSLGTGKFGYTF. The DNA for the CDR3 is TGCGCCAGCAGCTTGGGGACAGGGAAATTTGGCTACACCTTC. The V gene is TRBV5-1, the J gene TRBJ1-2; TRBD1 agrees at 8 bases. V was pared by 0 bases and J by 7 bases, with 5 bases of the junction left unmatched. CDR1 and CDR2 (germline): SGHRS, YFSETQ. The CDR3 length is 14 residues.